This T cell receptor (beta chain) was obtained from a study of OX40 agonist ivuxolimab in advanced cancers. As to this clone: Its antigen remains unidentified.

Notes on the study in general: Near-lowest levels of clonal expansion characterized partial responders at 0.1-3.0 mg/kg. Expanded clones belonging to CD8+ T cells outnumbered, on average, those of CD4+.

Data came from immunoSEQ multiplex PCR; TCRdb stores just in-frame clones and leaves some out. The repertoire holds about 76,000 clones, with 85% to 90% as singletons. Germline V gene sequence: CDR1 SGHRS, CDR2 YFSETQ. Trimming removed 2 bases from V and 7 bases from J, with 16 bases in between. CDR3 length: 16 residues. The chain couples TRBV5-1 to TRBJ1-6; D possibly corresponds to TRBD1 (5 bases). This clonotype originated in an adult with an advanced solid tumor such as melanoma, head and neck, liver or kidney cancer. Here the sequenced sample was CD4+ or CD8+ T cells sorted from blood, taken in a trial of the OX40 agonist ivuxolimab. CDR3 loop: CASSFGGENPNSPLHF. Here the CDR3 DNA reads TGCGCCAGCAGCTTCGGGGGGGAAAACCCAAATTCACCCCTCCACTTT.